These 26 T cell receptor beta chains originate from one sample sequenced in a study of beta chain features in type 1 diabetes (dated by TCRdb to 2017 to 2018). Which antigens these TCRs recognize remains unknown. The research as a whole found: In all four CD4+ subsets, TCRB CDR3 length was moderately but significantly shorter in type 1 diabetes patients.

The library was prepared using the immunoSEQ multiplex PCR assay. The High Capacity cDNA Reverse Transcription Kit was used to reverse transcribe all of the isolated RNA, meaning that expressed TCRB transcripts were what got sequenced. Drawn from immuneACCESS, this table holds only the in-frame rearrangements with V and J called that TCRdb kept. Clones are partly lost; checked studies trace under half to an unresolved V gene and leave the rest unexplained. The sample table records hundreds of thousands of clones; more than 12% of these occur just once. Just under 0.04% of the sample is taken by the ten largest. Sequenced: naive CD4+ T cells from blood. Read against the paper, the sample's cell subset or site label means: true naive CD4+ T cells. The receptors shown here come from a man between 18 and 29 years old with type 1 diabetes.

This clone was seen only a few times. This rearrangement joins TRBV6-6 to TRBJ2-1, with 7 bases matching TRBD2. Losses at the gene ends were 5 bases for V and 7 bases for J; bases not matched to a gene: 14. Germline V CDR1 and CDR2: MNHNY, SVGAGI (reference sequence). The CDR3 length is 16 residues. As DNA, the CDR3 is TGTGCCAGCAGTCCGGGAGGAAGCGGAGCCGGTAATGAGCAGTTCTTC. Protein product: CASSPGGSGAGNEQFF.

This clone turned up a few times. The chain is built from TRBV20-1 and TRBJ1-2; perhaps TRBD1 as D (5 bases). Trimming pared 1 base from V and 13 bases from J, leaving 13 bases between. This CDR3 is built from 11 residues. Germline CDR1 is DFQATT and CDR2 is SNEGSKA (reference sequence). The CDR3 here is CSARGGSFLTF. The CDR3, as DNA: TGCAGTGCTAGAGGGGGGTCTTTCCTCACCTTC.

The chain is built from TRBV7-9 and TRBJ1-2, with D hard to call. The germline V and J ends were trimmed by 0 bases and 8 bases, with 10 bases remaining between them. Looked up from germline, CDR1 is SEHNR and CDR2 is FQNEAQ (reference sequence). CDR3 size: 13 residues. The CDR3, as DNA: TGTGCCAGCAGCTTAGCGGATAGCGACGGCTACACCTTC. Translated, it gives CASSLADSDGYTF.

This clone was observed a few times. The gene calls are TRBV25-1 and TRBJ1-2, with 12 bases identical to TRBD1. Germline V gene data show CDR1 as MGHDK and CDR2 as SYGVNS. The CDR3 is made up of 16 amino acids. V gave up 4 bases and J gave up 3 bases; unmatched junction bases: 6. The CDR3 protein is CASSVPGQGADYGYTF. The CDR3 nucleotides read TGTGCCAGCAGTGTCCCGGGACAGGGGGCGGACTATGGCTACACCTTC.

There are a few counts of this clone. Other DNA sequences in the sample encode the same CDR3. The chain uses TRBV11-2 and TRBJ2-5, with no clear D. This CDR3 comprises 11 residues. Trimming took 5 bases from V and 5 from J, leaving 6 bases between them. CDR1 SGHAT and CDR2 FQNNGV come from the germline V gene. CDR3 residues: CASSLRETQYF. CDR3 sequence (DNA): TGTGCCAGCAGCCTGCGGGAGACCCAGTACTTC.

This clone showed up just a few times. V and J are TRBV28 and TRBJ2-3; possibly TRBD2 for D (7 bases). CDR1 and CDR2 from the germline V gene are MDHEN and SYDVKM. CDR3 length: 17 amino acids. V gave up 6 bases and J gave up 8 bases, with 27 bases separating them. The CDR3 region has the DNA TGTGCCAGCAGAGCGCAAGTGTGGGCGGGGGCCCCTGGTACGCAGTATTTT. Its protein is CASRAQVWAGAPGTQYF.

The CDR3: CAWSVRSAYSNEQFF. CDR3 bases: TGTGCCTGGAGTGTACGGTCCGCCTACAGCAATGAGCAGTTCTTC. The J gene is TRBJ2-1, the V gene TRBV30; D is undetermined. Germline values: CDR1 GTSNPN, CDR2 SVGIG (reference sequence). V was cut by 0 bases and J by 6 bases, with 15 bases left in between. This CDR3 is built from 15 residues. Combining the CDR3 with reference TRBV30 and TRBJ2-1 gives the whole variable domain SQTIHQWPATLVQPVGSPLSLECTVEGTSNPNLYWYRQAAGRGLQLLFYSVGIGQISSEVPQNLSASRPQDRQFILSSKKLLLSDSGFYLCAWSVRSAYSNEQFFGPGTRLTVL.

In the case of this clone: At one end the junction does not follow the germline gene, possibly because of a read error. This chain joins TRBV18 and TRBJ2-7, with 10 positions matching TRBD2. Germline loops: CDR1 KGHSH, CDR2 LQKENI. CDR3 size: 12 residues. Written as DNA, the CDR3 is TGTGCCAGCTCACCATTTAGCGGGGGGCCTTCCTTC. Its translation is CASSPFSGGPSF.

The chain carries TRBV30 and TRBJ1-6; 12 bases fit TRBD1. Germline loops: CDR1 GTSNPN, CDR2 SVGIG (reference sequence). This CDR3 has 16 amino acids. After removal of 0 bases from V and 7 bases from J, the junction contained 4 bases not matched to a gene. The CDR3 DNA is TGTGCCTGGAGTGTCTCCGGGACAGGGGGCAATTCACCCCTCCACTTT. Translated, it gives CAWSVSGTGGNSPLHF.

This clone was detected only a few times. The chain carries TRBV6-4 and TRBJ1-1, with D unclear. Germline values: CDR1 MRHNA, CDR2 SNTAGT. The CDR3 has 14 residues. Trimming took 8 bases from V and 1 from J, leaving 14 bases between them. The CDR3 DNA sequence: TGTGCCAGCCGAGCAGCTGACGGGAACACTGAAGCTTTCTTT. It encodes CASRAADGNTEAFF.

V gene TRBV11-3 combines with J gene TRBJ2-1; 9 positions agree with TRBD2. The CDR3 is made up of 14 amino acids. With V trimmed by 0 bases and J by 6 bases, 0 bases remained unmatched. Germline lookup yields CDR1 SGHNT and CDR2 YENEEA. This CDR3 is CASSLERGGNEQFF. The CDR3 DNA follows: TGTGCCAGCAGCTTAGAGCGGGGGGGCAATGAGCAGTTCTTC. The full variable domain, in which reference TRBV11-3 and TRBJ2-1 provide the parts outside the CDR3, is EAGVVQSPRYKIIEKKQPVAFWCNPISGHNTLYWYLQNLGQGPELLIRYENEEAVDDSQLPKDRFSAERLKGVDSTLKIQPAELGDSAVYLCASSLERGGNEQFFGPGTRLTVL.

This chain uses TRBV29-1 with TRBJ1-2, with TRBD1 as a possible D gene (5 bases). The CDR3 consists of 13 residues. CDR1 and CDR2 (germline): SQVTM, ANQGSEA. Trimming took 0 bases from V and 7 from J, leaving 12 bases between them. This chain's CDR3 is CSVEEQGVGGYTF. The CDR3 coding sequence is TGCAGCGTTGAAGAACAAGGGGTTGGTGGCTACACCTTC.

This clone was observed a few times. The chain carries TRBV29-1 and TRBJ2-3; 12 positions match TRBD1. The CDR3 has 18 residues. The germline CDR1 and CDR2 sequences are SQVTM and ANQGSEA. The V and J ends lost 3 bases and 4 bases, in that order; junction bases with no gene match: 14. CDR3 in amino acids: CSVEGQGALTVPADTQYF. In nucleotides, the CDR3 is TGCAGCGTTGAGGGACAGGGGGCCCTAACGGTTCCGGCAGATACGCAGTATTTT.

This clone was observed a few times. V is TRBV7-2 and J is TRBJ2-7, with a tentative D call TRBD2 (6 bases). Trimming took 3 bases from V and 0 from J, leaving 9 bases between them. The CDR3 has 14 amino acids. CDR1 is SGHTA, CDR2 FQGNSA, per germline. The chain's CDR3 is CASSFGRYSYEQYF. The CDR3 bases are TGTGCCAGCAGCTTTGGGAGGTACTCCTACGAGCAGTACTTC.

J is TRBJ2-5 and V is TRBV6-1, with 7 bases that match TRBD1. CDR1 and CDR2 (germline): MNHNS, SASEGT. The trim removed 7 bases at V and 1 base at J, leaving 6 bases unmatched. The CDR3 extends over 14 amino acids. The CDR3 here is CASIFGQVQETQYF. CDR3 bases: TGTGCCAGCATTTTCGGACAGGTCCAAGAGACCCAGTACTTC.

This clone came up a few times. V gene TRBV6-5 combines with J gene TRBJ2-7; 11 bases line up with TRBD2. From germline, CDR1 is MNHEY and CDR2 SVGAGI. This CDR3 contains 15 residues. J was trimmed by 7 bases and V by 3 bases; bases with no gene match: 8. CDR3 residues: CASSYGLAGGKEQYF. The CDR3 nucleotides are TGTGCCAGCAGTTATGGGCTAGCGGGAGGAAAAGAGCAGTACTTC.

This chain connects TRBV18 to TRBJ2-5, with 7 bases fitting TRBD1. V lost 3 bases, J lost 0 bases, and 4 bases stayed unmatched. This CDR3 has 15 amino acids. Per the germline V gene, CDR1 is KGHSH and CDR2 is LQKENI. The CDR3 coding sequence is TGTGCCAGCTCACCTAACAGGGGCGACCAAGAGACCCAGTACTTC. Translated, it gives CASSPNRGDQETQYF.

The sample holds a few counts of this clone. The chain links TRBV7-9 to TRBJ2-7; no clear D gene. Trimming removed 5 bases at V and 4 bases at J, with 12 bases between. Looked up from germline, CDR1 is SEHNR and CDR2 is FQNEAQ (reference sequence). The CDR3 runs 13 residues. In nucleotides, the CDR3 is TGTGCCAGCAGCCTCCCTGGGGAATACGAGCAGTACTTC. Translating gives CASSLPGEYEQYF. Looking up the rest from reference TRBV7-9 and TRBJ2-7 gives the full variable domain: DTGVSQNPRHKITKRGQNVTFRCDPISEHNRLYWYRQTLGQGPEFLTYFQNEAQLEKSRLLSDRFSAERPKGSFSTLEIQRTEQGDSAMYLCASSLPGEYEQYFGPGTRLTVT.

This sequence joins TRBV28 and TRBJ2-7; TRBD1 agrees at 8 bases. Germline assignment: CDR1 MDHEN and CDR2 SYDVKM. The CDR3 loop spans 13 amino acids. J gave up 3 bases and V 9 bases, and 7 bases lay outside the gene matches. CDR3 DNA: TGTGCCAGTACGGACAGGGTACTCTACGAGCAGTACTTC. Translating gives CASTDRVLYEQYF.

This clone was recorded a few times. The chain has TRBV29-1 and TRBJ2-3; 9 bases are a match to TRBD2. CDR1 is SQVTM, CDR2 ANQGSEA, per germline. The CDR3 runs 17 residues. V lost 1 base and J lost 5; bases outside the gene matches: 13. The CDR3 bases are TGCAGCGTTGAAGGGGTAGGCGGGAGGGCCGAGGGAGATACGCAGTATTTT. It encodes CSVEGVGGRAEGDTQYF.

This clone was recorded a few times. CDR3 region: CASSPPRAYQETQYF. CDR3 sequence (DNA): TGTGCCAGCTCACCCCCACGGGCTTACCAAGAGACCCAGTACTTC. The genes are TRBV18 and TRBJ2-5; D ambiguous. The CDR3 runs to 15 residues. Germline values: CDR1 KGHSH, CDR2 LQKENI. Trimming cost V 3 bases and J 0 bases, with 11 bases left between them.

This clone has a handful of counts. Other DNA sequences in the same sample also yield this CDR3. The V gene is TRBV30, the J gene TRBJ1-5, with D hard to call. The CDR3 sequence is 13 residues long. The germline CDR1 and CDR2 sequences are GTSNPN and SVGIG (reference sequence). V was shortened by 0 bases and J by 4 bases, with 7 bases between the two germline ends. DNA of the CDR3: TGTGCCTGGAGTGTACTCGGGAATCAGCCCCAGCATTTT. Translation gives CAWSVLGNQPQHF.

V gene TRBV6-5 combines with J gene TRBJ1-5; no clear D. The CDR3 contains 15 residues. V gave up 5 bases and J gave up 5 bases, with 16 bases separating them. Germline loops: CDR1 MNHEY, CDR2 SVGAGI. The CDR3 DNA reads as TGTGCCAGCAGTAATACGGCCTCACGGGATCAGCCCCAGCATTTT. Residues: CASSNTASRDQPQHF.

The chain is built from TRBV6-6 and TRBJ2-3; possible D gene TRBD2, 5 bases. The CDR3 contains 15 residues. From germline, CDR1 is MNHNY and CDR2 SVGAGI (reference sequence). The V and J ends lost 8 bases and 2 bases respectively, with 17 bases between them. In DNA, the CDR3 is TGTGCCAGCTTCGTCCCGGGGTACGACACAGATACGCAGTATTTT. It specifies CASFVPGYDTDTQYF.

The J gene is TRBJ2-7, the V gene TRBV9; 15 bases are shared with TRBD2. Germline V gene data show CDR1 as SGDLS and CDR2 as YYNGEE. The CDR3 is 19 residues long. After removal of 4 bases from V and 5 bases from J, the junction contained 16 bases not matched to a gene. This chain's CDR3 is CASSPRTSGGDPAVDEQYF. CDR3 nucleotides: TGTGCCAGCAGCCCAAGGACTAGCGGGGGGGACCCCGCAGTTGACGAGCAGTACTTC.

This clone has just a few counts. The genes are TRBV4-1 and TRBJ2-5; D gene ambiguous. Germline values: CDR1 MGHRA, CDR2 YSYEKL. V lost 4 bases and J 2 bases, leaving 8 bases between the germline ends. This CDR3 comprises 13 residues. The chain's CDR3 is CASSRLRQETQYF. The CDR3 DNA sequence: TGCGCCAGCAGCCGGTTAAGGCAAGAGACCCAGTACTTC.